This T cell receptor (beta chain) was captured in a study of cytomegalovirus exposure and HLA in healthy donors. Study-level results: Most TCR sequences proved rare, with some public TCRs found in many donors.

Sequencing used immunoSEQ multiplex PCR; TCRdb keeps in-frame clones, though not all of them. The sample records 150,000 to 200,000 clones, around four fifths being singletons. To note about this clone: Its cognate antigen is unknown.

The CDR3 has 13 residues. Trimming removed 7 bases from V and 2 bases from J; junction bases left unmatched: 5. Looked up from germline, CDR1 is MNHEY and CDR2 is SVGAGI. The validation cohort, a group of 100 to 150 subjects, included the donors and was separate from the approximately 660-subject first cohort. Sequencing used PBMCs. The receptor was derived from a man aged 30-40 years in good health and CMV-seropositive. V and J are TRBV6-5 and TRBJ2-7, with 7 bases matching TRBD2. CDR3 nucleotide sequence: TGTGCCAGCACCGGGGGGAATGCCTACGAGCAGTACTTC. Protein sequence: CASTGGNAYEQYF.